Below, 8 T cell receptor beta chains from the same sample are listed, as sequenced in a study of Tregs in tolerant kidney transplant recipients. The table came from immunoSEQ multiplex PCR; TCRdb's copy has only in-frame clones and leaves some out. The sample spans 25,000 to 35,000 clones; the ten largest clones claim under 2%. The nonmyeloablative bone marrow transplants came from related graft donors, with transient mixed chimerism. This specimen was CD4+ T cells from blood (PBMCs), taken 24 months after the transplant. The receptors come from a human patient who received a combined kidney and bone marrow transplant. The graft donor may have given rise to some T cells.

The CDR3 bases that were read are TGCAGCGTGGGACAGGGACACGGGGAG. Protein: CSVGQGHGE. The complete CDR3 reads CSVGQGHGELFF. The chain couples TRBV29-1 to TRBJ2-2, with 9 bases that match TRBD1. The observed sequence ends 3 residues before the CDR3 terminus, with the missing tail filled in from the germline J gene. The V gene end was trimmed by 6 bases and the J gene end by 7 bases; junction bases not matched to a gene: 3. CDR1 SQVTM and CDR2 ANQGSEA come from the germline V gene. CDR3 length equals 12 residues.

As for this clone: The DNA ends 3 residues before the CDR3 does, and the rest of the CDR3 is filled in from the germline J gene. The rearrangement joins TRBV2 to TRBJ1-1; weak D call: TRBD1 (5 bases). The V end lost 7 bases, the J end lost 4 bases, and 10 bases lay between the germline ends. Germline loops: CDR1 SNHLY, CDR2 FYNNEI. The CDR3 length is 12 residues. The CDR3 bases that were read are TGTGCCAGCAATCAGGGCAGCACTGAA. Translation: CASNQGSTE. The full CDR3 reads CASNQGSTEAFF. Using reference TRBV2 and TRBJ1-1 for the parts outside the CDR3, the full variable domain is EPEVTQTPSHQVTQMGQEVILRCVPISNHLYFYWYRQILGQKVEFLVSFYNNEISEKSEIFDDQFSVERPDGSNFTLKIRSTKLEDSAMYFCASNQGSTEAFFGQGTRLTVV.

On this clone itself: The read falls 3 residues short of the CDR3 end, and the missing part is taken from the germline J gene. The chain couples TRBV6-1 to TRBJ1-4; 9 positions match TRBD1. The CDR3 runs to 16 residues. J lost 0 bases, V lost 3 bases, and 2 bases had no gene match. The germline V gene has CDR1 MNHNS and CDR2 SASEGT. The sequenced CDR3 bases are TGTGCCAGCAGTGATCGACAGGGGGCAACTAATGAAAAA. Translated: CASSDRQGATNEK. The whole CDR3 is CASSDRQGATNEKLFF.

As for this clone: The CDR3 is cut off 3 residues early in the read; its end comes from the germline J gene. This sequence joins TRBV20-1 and TRBJ2-7, with TRBD2 identical over 10 bases. The V segment lost 1 base and the J segment 6 bases; nucleotides outside the gene matches: 6. The CDR3 loop spans 14 amino acids. CDR1 and CDR2 from the germline V gene are DFQATT and SNEGSKA (reference sequence). The CDR3 protein is CSARAGSGRSEQYF. The sequenced part of the CDR3 DNA is TGCAGTGCTAGAGCGGGTAGCGGGAGGTCCGAG.

With respect to this clone: The CDR3 goes on 3 residues after the read ends, and that part is filled in from the germline J gene. The rearrangement links TRBV20-1 to TRBJ2-1; TRBD1 agrees at 8 bases. The germline CDR1 and CDR2 sequences are DFQATT and SNEGSKA (reference sequence). This CDR3 comprises 15 residues. J gave up 7 bases and V 0 bases, and 8 bases lay outside the gene matches. The CDR3 bases that were read are TGCAGTGCTAGAGATTCGGCAGGGGGCAGGAATGAG. This sequence encodes CSARDSAGGRNE. The entire CDR3 protein reads CSARDSAGGRNEQFF.

Comments on this clone: Coverage ceases 3 residues before the CDR3 finishes, and the germline J gene fills in the end. The chain joins TRBV7-9 to TRBJ1-5; D perhaps matches TRBD1 (5 bases). The germline CDR1 and CDR2 sequences are SEHNR and FQNEAQ (reference sequence). The V end lost 5 bases, the J end lost 1 base, and 12 bases lay between the germline ends. CDR3 length: 15 amino acids. The sequenced part of the CDR3 DNA is TGTGCCAGCAGCCCCGGAGGGGCAAGCAATCAGCCC. This encodes CASSPGGASNQP. The complete CDR3 sequence is CASSPGGASNQPQHF.

In the case of this clone: The read gets to within 3 residues of the CDR3 end, and the germline J gene fills in the rest. This rearrangement joins TRBV20-1 to TRBJ1-4; no reliable D call. This CDR3 has 17 amino acids. The V gene lost 1 base and the J gene lost 5 bases, with 20 bases spanning the gap. In germline, CDR1 is DFQATT, CDR2 SNEGSKA (reference sequence). The covered CDR3 bases are TGCAGTGCTAGAGGGGTTTCAGCCGGGTCAAAAAATGAAAAA. Its protein is CSARGVSAGSKNEK. In full, the CDR3 reads CSARGVSAGSKNEKLFF.

Notes on this clone: The read ends 3 residues before the CDR3 terminus; that terminus is restored from the germline J gene. The chain uses TRBV2 and TRBJ2-7, with 7 bases that match TRBD1. This CDR3 comprises 14 residues. V was pared by 4 bases and J by 3 bases, with 6 bases of the junction left unmatched. The V gene's germline CDR1 is SNHLY and CDR2 FYNNEI. CDR3 DNA (partial): TGTGCCAGCAGTGTCACGGGACAGAACTACGAG. Encoded protein: CASSVTGQNYE. The whole CDR3 sequence is CASSVTGQNYEQYF.